Shown below are 2 T cell receptor beta chains from a single sample sequenced in a study of blood T cell repertoires in COVID-19. Assay: immunoSEQ multiplex PCR; the TCRdb copy retains only in-frame clones and omits some. The sample consists of under 250,000 clones, approximately 83% of them appearing once. The source material was peripheral blood. Receptors originate from a man in his forties or fifties with acute or convalescent COVID-19.

CDR3 amino acids: CSAMGQPNTEAFF. The CDR3 DNA follows: TGCAGCGCTATGGGACAGCCGAACACTGAAGCTTTCTTT. The V and J genes are TRBV29-1 and TRBJ1-1, with TRBD1 matching 7 bases. The CDR3 runs 13 residues. Trimming at V came to 7 bases and at J to 1 base, leaving 6 bases not matched to a gene. Germline CDR1 SQVTM, CDR2 ANQGSEA. Variable domain in full (rest from reference TRBV29-1 and TRBJ1-1): SAVISQKPSRDICQRGTSLTIQCQVDSQVTMMFWYRQQPGQSLTLIATANQGSEATYESGFVIDKFPISRPNLTFSTLTVSNMSPEDSSIYLCSAMGQPNTEAFFGQGTRLTVV.

This chain links TRBV23-1 with TRBJ2-1, with a weak D call TRBD1 (6 bases). TRBV23-1 is assigned to the ORF class and has an uncertain function. Trimming left V 0 bases short and J 4 bases short, with 13 bases between. The CDR3 loop spans 16 amino acids. The CDR3, as DNA: TGCGCCAGCAGTCAATCATACCGGACAGTGTACAATGAGCAGTTCTTC. This translates into CASSQSYRTVYNEQFF.